This T cell receptor (beta chain) was captured in a study of persistence of HIV-infected CD4 T cells. Regarding this clone: Its antigen is still unknown.

Nonspecific anti-CD3/anti-CD28 bead stimulation represents the broad CD4+ T cell repertoire. Sorting of responding CD4+ T cells relied on upregulated CD40 ligand together with CD69. Adults with HIV-1 started suppressive ART while chronically infected. Plasma HIV-1 RNA stayed below 50 copies/mL for at least 4 years. This was the immunoSEQ version 4 assay in survey mode. Sequenced by immunoSEQ multiplex PCR; TCRdb stores in-frame clones only, minus some. The table includes some 40,000 clones, approximately 90% detected once. The CDR3 is made up of 16 amino acids. In germline, CDR1 is MNHNS, CDR2 SASEGT. Unmatched junction bases numbered 6, after V lost 0 bases and J lost 2 bases.

This TCR was sampled from an adult man with HIV who was CMV-seropositive. The genes are TRBV6-1 and TRBJ2-5; 7 bases line up with TRBD2. Sample: CD4+ T cells sorted from PBMCs after roughly 19-hour stimulation, taken from a patient who received antiretroviral therapy. The CDR3 spells CASSEARGGIQETQYF. As DNA, the CDR3 is TGTGCCAGCAGTGAAGCCCGGGGAGGGATACAAGAGACCCAGTACTTC.